The 9 T cell receptor beta chains below come from one sample, sequenced in a study of human T cells and chemical hapten exposure. TCRdb itself ran the RACE reads through MiXCR, one entry per CDR3 protein. The sample consists of 50,000 to 65,000 distinct CDR3 sequences, around 9.4% of them appearing once. The time point here: pre-sensitization, week 0. Treatment in this sample: therapeutic diphenylcyclopropenone sensitization with weekly scalp DPC. Sequences were derived from whole blood, sampled in connection with sensitization to the hapten diphenylcyclopropenone (DPC). The source of these receptors is a woman aged 40 to 50 with alopecia areata. Some clones in this sample may be carry-over from other donors' samples.

This clonotype was detected ten times or more. In DNA form, the CDR3 reads TGTGCCAGCAGTGAAGCCCGAGGGGGCGGGTATTTT. The encoded protein is CASSEARGGGYF. The rearrangement uses TRBV2 and TRBJ2-3; TRBD1 matches 7 bases. Per the germline V gene, CDR1 is SNHLY and CDR2 is FYNNEI. J gave up 14 bases and V 0 bases, and 5 bases lay outside the gene matches. The length of the CDR3 is 12 residues.

This clonotype showed up many times. The V and J genes are TRBV7-9 and TRBJ1-5; 7 positions match TRBD1. The CDR3 is 13 residues long. The trim removed 2 bases at V and 7 bases at J, leaving 2 bases unmatched. The germline V gene has CDR1 SEHNR and CDR2 FQNEAQ (reference sequence). This CDR3 reads CASSLTQGQPQHF. In nucleotides, the CDR3 is TGTGCCAGCAGCTTAACACAGGGGCAGCCCCAGCATTTT.

There are many counts of this clonotype. The chain couples TRBV18 to TRBJ2-1; the match to TRBD1 covers 7 bases. Germline CDR1 is KGHSH and CDR2 is LQKENI. Trimming removed 8 bases from V and 8 bases from J; junction bases left unmatched: 9. The CDR3 length is 13 residues. CDR3 DNA sequence: TGTGCCAGCCAGGGGAACAGGGGTGATGAGCAGTTCTTC. Its protein product is CASQGNRGDEQFF.

This clonotype was observed a handful of times. CDR3 nucleotide sequence: TGCAGCGTTGATTACAGAAACTATGGCTACACCTTC. Translated: CSVDYRNYGYTF. The chain links TRBV29-1 to TRBJ1-2; no clear D gene. Germline V gives CDR1 SQVTM, CDR2 ANQGSEA. This CDR3 region has 12 residues. The ends were cut back, 3 bases at V and 2 bases at J, with 7 bases in the middle.

The table lists this clonotype with many counts. The chain carries TRBV9 and TRBJ2-7; TRBD1 aligns across 7 bases. V lost 4 bases, J lost 5 bases, and 12 bases stayed unmatched. Per the germline V gene, CDR1 is SGDLS and CDR2 is YYNGEE. The CDR3 is 15 amino acids. DNA of the CDR3: TGTGCCAGCAGCTCCTCGCCGGGACAGTTCAACGAGCAGTACTTC. It specifies CASSSSPGQFNEQYF.

This clonotype was seen a few times. CDR3 sequence (DNA): TGTGCCAGCAGCTTTGGAGGGGAAACTGAAGCTTTCTTT. Protein product: CASSFGGETEAFF. The chain is built from TRBV5-6 and TRBJ1-1, with TRBD1 as a possible D gene (5 bases). The CDR3 length is 13 residues. CDR1 and CDR2 (germline): SGHDT, YYEEEE. V shed 2 bases and J shed 5 bases, with 10 bases lying between them.

V is TRBV30 and J is TRBJ1-5; D remains ambiguous. In germline, CDR1 is GTSNPN, CDR2 SVGIG (reference sequence). V shed 3 bases and J shed 4 bases, with 16 bases lying between them. The CDR3 runs to 15 residues. The CDR3 is CAWRETRTANQPQHF. CDR3 DNA sequence: TGTGCCTGGAGGGAGACCAGGACCGCTAATCAGCCCCAGCATTTT.

This clonotype was found many times. This sequence joins TRBV6-1 and TRBJ2-1; D is possibly TRBD2 (7 bases). The V end was cut by 6 bases, the J end by 8 bases, with 23 bases between. The CDR3 loop spans 16 amino acids. Germline V gene data show CDR1 as MNHNS and CDR2 as SASEGT. The CDR3 bases are TGTGCCAGCAGGAGCGCCAGGGGAGGGGAGTCTGATGAGCAGTTCTTC. Translating it yields CASRSARGGESDEQFF.

The chain has TRBV11-1 and TRBJ1-5, with 10 bases aligning to TRBD1. Germline CDR1 is SGHAT and CDR2 is FQDESV (reference sequence). V was pared by 4 bases and J by 0 bases, with 6 bases of the junction left unmatched. CDR3 length equals 17 residues. CDR3 sequence reads: CASSSNRDRGSNQPQHF. As DNA, the CDR3 is TGTGCCAGCAGCTCAAACCGGGACAGGGGTAGCAATCAGCCCCAGCATTTT.